This is a list of T cell receptor beta chains from one sample in a study of cytomegalovirus exposure and HLA in healthy donors. The data were produced by immunoSEQ multiplex PCR, yet TCRdb's version contains in-frame clones alone and is incomplete. In the table there are under 95,000 clones, roughly 80% of which are singletons. The sequenced material came from PBMCs. Receptor source: a woman aged 40 to 49 in good health and CMV-seropositive. Both conserved end residues are part of each CDR3. A D gene is named only where the DNA matches it firmly. Where a row states a size, it is once, few, many or the class of an expanded clone; other rows omit it.

size,length,D,V,J,DNA,CDR3
NA,15,NA,TRBV7-2,TRBJ1-3,TGTGCCAGCAGCTTAGCGCAGGGGACGGGAAACACCATATATTTT,CASSLAQGTGNTIYF
NA,15,TRBD1,TRBV7-9,TRBJ1-1,TGTGCCAGCAGCTGGCTGGGGACAGGGGCGTTTGAAGCTTTCTTT,CASSWLGTGAFEAFF
NA,14,TRBD1,TRBV5-4,TRBJ1-2,TGTGCCAGCAGCGCAACGACAGGGGGCTATGGCTACACCTTC,CASSATTGGYGYTF
NA,17,TRBD2,TRBV30,TRBJ2-3,TGTGCCTGGAGTGATATTAGGACTAGCGGAGTCACAGATACGCAGTATTTT,CAWSDIRTSGVTDTQYF
NA,17,NA,TRBV15,TRBJ1-1,TGTGCCACCAGCAGAGATTACCACAGGGCGCGGAACACTGAAGCTTTCTTT,CATSRDYHRARNTEAFF
NA,16,NA,TRBV5-4,TRBJ2-3,TGTGCCAGCAGCTTGGGGTCAGGGGTGGGCACAGATACGCAGTATTTT,CASSLGSGVGTDTQYF
NA,15,TRBD1,TRBV6-1,TRBJ1-1,TGTGCCAGCAGTATTGATTGGACAGGGGGCACTGAAGCTTTCTTT,CASSIDWTGGTEAFF
NA,17,TRBD1,TRBV4-3,TRBJ2-1,TGCGCCAGCAGCCAAGGAGGGTACAGGGGATTCTACAATGAGCAGTTCTTC,CASSQGGYRGFYNEQFF
NA,13,TRBD1,TRBV7-3,TRBJ1-5,TGTGCCAGCGCCGAGGGGGCGGGTCAGCCCCAGCATTTT,CASAEGAGQPQHF
NA,13,NA,TRBV28,TRBJ2-7,TGTGCCAGCAATCCAGGAAACGTGTACGAGCAGTACTTC,CASNPGNVYEQYF
NA,14,NA,TRBV7-9,TRBJ2-1,TGTGCCAGCAGCTTCTCAAGGGGTCTCAATGAGCAGTTCTTC,CASSFSRGLNEQFF
NA,13,NA,TRBV7-3,TRBJ2-7,TGTGCCAGCAGCCTCAAAGGGGCCTACGAGCAGTACTTC,CASSLKGAYEQYF
NA,16,NA,TRBV7-9,TRBJ2-5,TGTGCCAGCAGCTTGATGGGGCGGGGTGGGCGAGAGACCCAGTACTTC,CASSLMGRGGRETQYF
NA,13,NA,TRBV28,TRBJ2-5,TGTGCCAGCAGTATAATACAGCAAGAGACCCAGTACTTC,CASSIIQQETQYF
once,14,TRBD2,TRBV29-1,TRBJ2-3,TGCAGCTCCCGACTAGCTGGCAGACCGAATACGCAGTATTTT,CSSRLAGRPNTQYF
NA,13,NA,TRBV6-6,TRBJ1-1,TGTGCCAGCAGTTACTCGAAGGTTGGCGGGGCTTTCTTT,CASSYSKVGGAFF
once,13,NA,TRBV15,TRBJ2-5,TGTGCCACCAGCAGAGATCTATTGGAGACCCAGTACTTC,CATSRDLLETQYF
NA,15,NA,TRBV7-2,TRBJ2-7,TGTGCCAGCAGCTTTAACGGGAGAAGCTCCTACGAGCAGTACTTC,CASSFNGRSSYEQYF
NA,17,TRBD2,TRBV11-2,TRBJ2-2,TGTGCCAGCAGCCCCAGACTAGCGGGAGGGTACACCGGGGAGCTGTTTTTT,CASSPRLAGGYTGELFF
NA,15,TRBD2,TRBV28,TRBJ2-1,TGTGCCAGCAGCCCAGGACTAGCGGGAAACAATGAGCAGTTCTTC,CASSPGLAGNNEQFF
NA,15,NA,TRBV5-3,TRBJ2-7,TGTGCCAGAAGCTTGTTCGTATCCCCCGAGTACGAGCAGTACTTC,CARSLFVSPEYEQYF
NA,19,TRBD2,TRBV27,TRBJ2-2,TGTGCCAGCAGTTCCCCGGGACTAGCGGGAGGAAAAGTCCCCGGGGAGCTGTTTTTT,CASSSPGLAGGKVPGELFF
NA,16,NA,TRBV11-2,TRBJ1-6,TGTGCCAGCAGCTCCCCCAGCGGACCCTATAATTCACCCCTCCACTTT,CASSSPSGPYNSPLHF
NA,13,TRBD1,TRBV27,TRBJ2-3,TGTGCCAGCAGTGTTCCCAGGGGGCAGTCGCAGTATTTT,CASSVPRGQSQYF
NA,12,TRBD1,TRBV28,TRBJ1-2,TGTGCCAGCAGTCGGACAGGGAGAGGCTACACCTTC,CASSRTGRGYTF
once,15,NA,TRBV27,TRBJ2-5,TGTGCCAGCAGTTTCTCAGCGGCAGTTGAAGAGACCCAGTACTTC,CASSFSAAVEETQYF
once,12,NA,TRBV7-9,TRBJ2-7,TGTGCCGGGGGCATAGGGACGGGGGAGCAGTACTTC,CAGGIGTGEQYF
NA,15,NA,TRBV11-2,TRBJ1-1,TGTGCCAGCAGCCAATCCGAGAGGCCTCACGGTAGAGCTTTCTTT,CASSQSERPHGRAFF
NA,15,TRBD1,TRBV5-1,TRBJ1-2,TGCGCCAGCAGCTTGCATGGGACAGGGGGATATGGCTACACCTTC,CASSLHGTGGYGYTF
NA,16,TRBD1,TRBV30,TRBJ1-5,TGTGCCTGGAGTGGGTTCGGGACAGTGAGCAATCAGCCCCAGCATTTT,CAWSGFGTVSNQPQHF
NA,16,NA,TRBV19,TRBJ1-5,TGTGCCAGTAGTATCCTGCCCCTCCGGAGGAATCAGCCCCAGCATTTT,CASSILPLRRNQPQHF
NA,13,NA,TRBV7-8,TRBJ1-4,TGTGCCAGCAGCTTAGAGCTTGCCTTCGTGCTGTTTTTT,CASSLELAFVLFF
few,17,NA,TRBV19,TRBJ2-5,TGTGCCAGTAGTATTTTAGGGGCAGGCCCTATATCGGAGACCCAGTACTTC,CASSILGAGPISETQYF
NA,14,TRBD1,TRBV6-5,TRBJ1-1,TGTGCCACCCGAACAGGGGCGGCCAACACTGAAGCTTTCTTT,CATRTGAANTEAFF
NA,11,NA,TRBV30,TRBJ1-1,TGTGCCTGGAGTAGGAGGGGATCAGCTTTCTTT,CAWSRRGSAFF
NA,16,TRBD2,TRBV19,TRBJ2-2,TGTGCCAGTAGTCCTTTCGGACTAGCGGGGACCGGGGAGCTGTTTTTT,CASSPFGLAGTGELFF
NA,13,NA,TRBV29-1,TRBJ1-2,TGCAGCGTTGAAGATCGAGCCTTCTATGGCTACACCTTC,CSVEDRAFYGYTF
NA,15,TRBD1,TRBV29-1,TRBJ2-5,TGCAGCGTTGAAGGGCTCCCAGGGGGCGCTGAGACCCAGTACTTC,CSVEGLPGGAETQYF
NA,16,NA,TRBV7-9,TRBJ2-1,TGTGCCAGCAGCTCGCCGACAACAAGCTCCTACAATGAGCAGTTCTTC,CASSSPTTSSYNEQFF
NA,14,TRBD2,TRBV9,TRBJ2-1,TGTGCCAGCAGCGTAGTGCGGGAGGGGAATGAGCAGTTCTTC,CASSVVREGNEQFF
NA,15,NA,TRBV9,TRBJ2-1,TGTGCCAGCAGCGCAGCCACAGGGAGGGGGGATGAGCAGTTCTTC,CASSAATGRGDEQFF
NA,15,TRBD2,TRBV13,TRBJ2-1,TGTGCCAGCAGCTTAGTTCTAGCGGTCTACAATGAGCAGTTCTTC,CASSLVLAVYNEQFF
NA,14,NA,TRBV27,TRBJ1-5,TGTGCCAGCAGTTTTACAGGGCGCCATCAGCCCCAGCATTTT,CASSFTGRHQPQHF
once,13,NA,TRBV19,TRBJ1-4,TGTGCCAGTAGGCACAGGGCTAATGAAAAACTGTTTTTT,CASRHRANEKLFF
once,12,NA,TRBV6-5,TRBJ1-2,TGTGCCAGCAGGAAGCAGGGTAAAGGCTACACCTTC,CASRKQGKGYTF
NA,13,NA,TRBV15,TRBJ1-2,TGTGCCACCAGCAGACAGGGGAAGTATGGCTACACCTTC,CATSRQGKYGYTF
NA,17,NA,TRBV6-1,TRBJ1-3,TGTGCCAGCAGTGAACTGCCAAGCGATCCCTCTGGAAACACCATATATTTT,CASSELPSDPSGNTIYF
NA,14,NA,TRBV2,TRBJ1-5,TGTGCCAGCTCGGACGGACTTAGCAATCAGCCCCAGCATTTT,CASSDGLSNQPQHF
NA,16,TRBD2,TRBV6-1,TRBJ2-1,TGTGCCAGCAGTGACCCCCCGGGGGGGCCCTACAATGAGCAGTTCTTC,CASSDPPGGPYNEQFF
few,13,NA,TRBV6-1,TRBJ1-2,TGTGCCAGCAGTGACGTTCCCCTCTATGGCTACACCTTC,CASSDVPLYGYTF
NA,14,NA,TRBV6-5,TRBJ2-1,TGTGCCAGCAGTCCAATTCGGGGAGGTAATGAGCAGTTCTTC,CASSPIRGGNEQFF
once,13,NA,TRBV18,TRBJ1-1,TGTGCCAGCTCACCTGGCCCGAACACTGAAGCTTTCTTT,CASSPGPNTEAFF